One and the same sample provided the 23 T cell receptor beta chains below, sequenced in a study of blood T cell repertoires in COVID-19 (TCRdb year 2020). Library prep was done by the immunoSEQ multiplex PCR assay. Here the immuneACCESS table is served through TCRdb, limited to in-frame sequences with V and J called. Missing clones are a known gap in these copies; in checked studies unresolved V genes cover under half, and the rest lacks a known reason. The table for this sample lists some 200,000 clones; about nine tenths of them were counted only once. In total, the top ten clones hold 4.4% of the sample. The sequenced sample was peripheral blood. The receptors stem from a man aged 45 to 65 with acute or convalescent COVID-19.

This chain joins TRBV11-2 and TRBJ2-3; maybe TRBD2 (6 bases). The CDR3 is 11 residues long. Trimming left V 4 bases short and J 10 bases short, with 9 bases between. Germline V gene sequence: CDR1 SGHAT, CDR2 FQNNGV. CDR3 nucleotide sequence: TGTGCCAGCAGCTCGGACTACCCGCAGTATTTT. Protein sequence: CASSSDYPQYF.

This sequence joins TRBV7-3 and TRBJ2-1; a weak D match, TRBD1 (6 bases). The CDR3 is made up of 16 amino acids. Trimming removed 5 bases from V and 0 bases from J, with 14 bases in between. Germline loops: CDR1 SGHTA, CDR2 FQGTGA. This chain's CDR3 is CASSMTGDPSYNEQFF. The CDR3 nucleotides read TGTGCCAGCAGCATGACAGGAGACCCCTCCTACAATGAGCAGTTCTTC.

The chain's CDR3 is CASSLAPDSQVHATNEKLFF. CDR3 bases: TGTGCCAGCAGCTTAGCCCCGGACTCTCAAGTACATGCAACTAATGAAAAACTGTTTTTT. The J gene is TRBJ1-4, the V gene TRBV7-6; no clear D. This CDR3 spans 20 amino acids. Germline V CDR1 and CDR2: SGHVS, FNYEAQ. The V gene lost 0 bases and the J gene lost 0 bases, with 20 bases spanning the gap.

The V call is TRBV10-3, the J call TRBJ2-7, with TRBD2 identical over 7 bases. J gave up 8 bases and V 2 bases, and 9 bases lay outside the gene matches. The CDR3 is made up of 14 amino acids. Germline V CDR1 and CDR2: ENHRY, SYGVKD. The CDR3 sequence is CAISERGDELQQYF. The CDR3 DNA sequence: TGTGCCATCAGTGAGCGGGGGGACGAACTGCAGCAGTACTTC.

This clone appeared a single time. The chain has TRBV10-2 and TRBJ1-1; D is unclear. V dropped 11 bases and J dropped 1 base, with 14 bases sitting between them. CDR1 and CDR2 from the germline V gene are WSHSY and SAAADI. The CDR3 extends over 13 amino acids. CDR3 sequence: CAAGQLQNTEAFF. The CDR3 nucleotides read TGCGCCGCAGGCCAACTTCAGAACACTGAAGCTTTCTTT.

The gene calls are TRBV3-1 (or the pseudogene TRBV3-2) and TRBJ1-1; TRBD1 is a possible D gene (6 bases). The ends were cut back, 4 bases at V and 8 bases at J, with 11 bases in the middle. Germline CDR1 LGHDT, CDR2 YNNKEL (reference sequence). The CDR3 extends over 12 amino acids. The CDR3 loop reads CASSRRGVEAFF. In DNA form, the CDR3 reads TGTGCCAGCAGCCGCAGGGGAGTAGAAGCTTTCTTT.

This rearrangement joins TRBV11-3 to TRBJ2-1, with 7 bases identical to TRBD1. V trimming: 4 bases; J trimming: 4 bases; junction bases outside the gene matches: 4. Germline V CDR1 and CDR2: SGHNT, YENEEA. The CDR3 spans 14 residues. The CDR3, as DNA: TGTGCCAGCAGCTCCGGACAGGCATACAATGAGCAGTTCTTC. Residues: CASSSGQAYNEQFF.

V usage is TRBV9 and J usage is TRBJ2-1; TRBD2 agrees at 7 bases. Germline CDR1 is SGDLS and CDR2 is YYNGEE. CDR3 length equals 13 residues. Trimming at V came to 5 bases and at J to 8 bases, leaving 7 bases not matched to a gene. In DNA, the CDR3 is TGTGCCAGCAGAGGAGCGGGGAAGGATGAGCAGTTCTTC. Translating gives CASRGAGKDEQFF.

This chain links TRBV7-9 with TRBJ2-7; weak D call: TRBD1 (6 bases). V gave up 4 bases and J gave up 4 bases, with 17 bases separating them. Germline CDR1 SEHNR, CDR2 FQNEAQ (reference sequence). The CDR3 spans 15 residues. The CDR3 DNA sequence: TGTGCCAGCAGCTCTTGGCTGGGACAACATTACGAGCAGTACTTC. Protein product: CASSSWLGQHYEQYF.

This chain connects TRBV6-5 to TRBJ1-1; the D is unclear. V was pared by 5 bases and J by 5 bases, with 15 bases between. The CDR3 sequence is 14 residues long. Germline loops: CDR1 MNHEY, CDR2 SVGAGI. This CDR3 reads CASSPIGLATEAFF. In DNA, the CDR3 is TGTGCCAGCAGTCCTATTGGACTGGCGACTGAAGCTTTCTTT.

V gene TRBV2 combines with J gene TRBJ2-7; TRBD1 aligns across 9 bases. The CDR3 has 13 residues. Trimming removed 10 bases from V and 9 bases from J; junction bases left unmatched: 13. Germline lookup yields CDR1 SNHLY and CDR2 FYNNEI. This CDR3 is CATKTGGGTWQYF. The CDR3 DNA sequence: TGTGCCACCAAGACAGGGGGAGGTACGTGGCAGTACTTC.

The V and J genes are TRBV6-5 and TRBJ1-1; TRBD1 agrees at 10 bases. The CDR3 is 15 residues long. Germline values: CDR1 MNHEY, CDR2 SVGAGI. The trim removed 7 bases at V and 0 bases at J, leaving 5 bases unmatched. The CDR3, as DNA: TGTGCCAGCAAGCCCGGACAGGGGGTGAACACTGAAGCTTTCTTT. Its translation: CASKPGQGVNTEAFF.

The V and J genes are TRBV19 and TRBJ1-2; 9 positions match TRBD1. The J segment lost 0 bases and the V segment lost 4 bases, leaving 9 bases of the junction unmatched. Per the germline V gene, CDR1 is LNHDA and CDR2 is SQIVND (reference sequence). The CDR3 consists of 17 residues. The CDR3 nucleotides are TGTGCCAGTAGTAAAGGGACAGGGCTTGGTGCTAACTATGGCTACACCTTC. It encodes CASSKGTGLGANYGYTF.

This rearrangement joins TRBV7-2 to TRBJ1-1; D not resolved. The CDR3 runs 14 residues. V was trimmed by 6 bases and J by 0 bases, leaving 11 bases between them. Germline CDR1 is SGHTA and CDR2 is FQGNSA. The DNA for the CDR3 is TGTGCCAGCAGTCGGGTCGGTCTGAACACTGAAGCTTTCTTT. Encoded protein: CASSRVGLNTEAFF.

The V and J genes are TRBV6-5 and TRBJ1-4, with D possibly matching TRBD1 (5 bases). The CDR3 runs to 15 residues. Germline V lookup: CDR1 MNHEY, CDR2 SVGAGI. Trimming pared 2 bases from V and 4 bases from J, leaving 11 bases between. CDR3 DNA: TGTGCCAGCAGTTACGACAGTAACTATAATGAAAAACTGTTTTTT. This codes for CASSYDSNYNEKLFF.

The V and J genes are TRBV5-4 and TRBJ1-2, with D unresolved. The germline gives CDR1 SGHNT, CDR2 YYREEE (reference sequence). The CDR3 is made up of 14 amino acids. The V end lost 3 bases, the J end lost 2 bases, and 11 bases lay between the germline ends. CDR3 sequence (DNA): TGTGCCAGCAGCTCGCCGACAAGAAACTATGGCTACACCTTC. Residues: CASSSPTRNYGYTF.

Points on this clone: Other DNA variants within this sample encode the same CDR3. The CDR3 nucleotides read TGTGCCAGCAGCCCCTTGGGGGGGTTGAACACTGAAGCTTTCTTT. It specifies CASSPLGGLNTEAFF. This chain connects TRBV11-2 to TRBJ1-1; tentatively, D is TRBD1 (5 bases). Germline-derived CDR1 and CDR2 are SGHAT and FQNNGV. CDR3 length: 15 amino acids. Trimming left V 5 bases short and J 0 bases short, with 13 bases between.

The CDR3 DNA reads TGTGCCAGTTCTCGACAGGGGGCGGGCGACGAGCAGTACTTC. Protein sequence: CASSRQGAGDEQYF. This sequence joins TRBV28 and TRBJ2-7, with TRBD1 identical over 10 bases. This CDR3 has 14 amino acids. After removal of 9 bases from V and 5 bases from J, the junction contained 10 bases not matched to a gene. CDR1 is MDHEN, CDR2 SYDVKM, per germline.

The J gene is TRBJ1-5, the V gene TRBV3-1 (or the pseudogene TRBV3-2), with a tentative D call TRBD1 (5 bases). The V end lost 5 bases, the J end lost 7 bases, and 15 bases lay between the germline ends. The CDR3 is 14 amino acids. Germline lookup yields CDR1 LGHDT and CDR2 YNNKEL (reference sequence). The CDR3, as DNA: TGTGCCAGCAGCACCAGGGTGGGGGGGCAGCCCCAGCATTTT. Its translation: CASSTRVGGQPQHF.

V is TRBV3-1 (or the pseudogene TRBV3-2) and J is TRBJ2-7; 8 positions match TRBD2. This CDR3 has 15 residues. V was clipped by 4 bases and J by 3 bases; unmatched bases: 8. In germline, CDR1 is LGHDT, CDR2 YNNKEL (reference sequence). CDR3 bases: TGTGCCAGCAGCCCCGGGACTAGTGACCTCTACGAGCAGTACTTC. Protein: CASSPGTSDLYEQYF.

The rearrangement uses TRBV6-1 and TRBJ1-5; D ambiguous. Trimming removed 3 bases from V and 5 bases from J, with 5 bases in between. The germline V gene has CDR1 MNHNS and CDR2 SASEGT. The CDR3 has 12 residues. CDR3 nucleotides: TGTGCCAGCAGTGAGTTCGATCAGCCCCAGCATTTT. Translation: CASSEFDQPQHF.

In its sample, this clone was seen a few times. The gene calls are TRBV12-3 or TRBV12-4 and TRBJ1-2; 9 bases are shared with TRBD1. The CDR3 sequence is 13 residues long. With 7 bases clipped from V and 3 bases from J, the junction kept 3 bases outside the gene matches. The CDR3 DNA follows: TGTGCCAGCACTACAGGGGGCGACTATGGCTACACCTTC. Protein: CASTTGGDYGYTF.

The chain is built from TRBV27 and TRBJ2-7, with D tentatively TRBD1 (5 bases). CDR3 length equals 14 residues. V was trimmed by 5 bases and J by 2 bases, leaving 13 bases between them. CDR1 MNHEY and CDR2 SMNVEV come from the germline V gene (reference sequence). CDR3 in amino acids: CASSRVRGPYEQYF. As DNA, the CDR3 is TGTGCCAGCAGTCGGGTAAGGGGTCCCTACGAGCAGTACTTC.